One sample yielded the 26 T cell receptor beta chains listed below, sequenced in a study of blood T cell repertoires in COVID-19. Produced via immunoSEQ multiplex PCR; TCRdb's table is partial and in-frame only. The repertoire holds 250,000 to 350,000 clones, with around 85% as singletons. Material: peripheral blood. These receptors came from a human donor with COVID-19, enrolled during active disease. The donor label of this sample is uncertain.

The chain carries TRBV5-1 and TRBJ2-7, with 12 bases identical to TRBD2. The germline gives CDR1 SGHRS, CDR2 YFSETQ. This CDR3 is 14 amino acids long. J was trimmed by 0 bases and V by 7 bases; bases with no gene match: 2. The chain's CDR3 is CASSTSGSSYEQYF. For the CDR3, the DNA is TGCGCCAGCTCGACTAGCGGGAGCTCCTACGAGCAGTACTTC.

The CDR3 nucleotides read TGTGCCAGTAGCGAGACTACGGTGGGCCATCAGCCCCAGCATTTT. Residues: CASSETTVGHQPQHF. V is TRBV19 and J is TRBJ1-5; D not certain. This CDR3 has 15 residues. Per the germline V gene, CDR1 is LNHDA and CDR2 is SQIVND (reference sequence). The V and J ends lost 6 bases and 5 bases respectively, with 17 bases between them.

The chain carries TRBV9 and TRBJ2-5; tentative D call: TRBD1 (8 bases). Germline CDR1 reads SGDLS; CDR2 reads YYNGEE. The CDR3 extends over 14 amino acids. V was shortened by 4 bases and J by 5 bases, with 15 bases between the two germline ends. This CDR3 reads CASSTDRGGETQYF. CDR3 sequence (DNA): TGTGCCAGCAGCACCGACAGGGGAGGGGAGACCCAGTACTTC.

The chain is built from TRBV9 and TRBJ2-3, with 9 bases fitting TRBD2. Germline V gives CDR1 SGDLS, CDR2 YYNGEE. The length of the CDR3 is 17 residues. After removal of 0 bases from V and 3 bases from J, the junction contained 8 bases not matched to a gene. This CDR3 is CASSVVDSGSITDTQYF. The CDR3 DNA sequence: TGTGCCAGCAGCGTAGTGGATAGCGGGAGCATTACAGATACGCAGTATTTT.

The chain links TRBV7-3 to TRBJ2-3; D is perhaps TRBD1 (5 bases). Looked up from germline, CDR1 is SGHTA and CDR2 is FQGTGA. The V end was cut by 2 bases, the J end by 6 bases, with 9 bases between. The CDR3 has 13 residues. The CDR3 sequence: CASSLDRRDTQYF. DNA for the CDR3: TGTGCCAGCAGCTTAGACAGAAGGGATACGCAGTATTTT.

V and J are TRBV6-5 and TRBJ1-5; 10 bases fit TRBD1. The germline gives CDR1 MNHEY, CDR2 SVGAGI. V lost 7 bases and J lost 4; bases outside the gene matches: 7. The CDR3 is made up of 15 amino acids. In DNA form, the CDR3 reads TGTGCCAGCAAGGCCGGGACAGGGGAAAATCAGCCCCAGCATTTT. It is translated as CASKAGTGENQPQHF.

The gene calls are TRBV28 and TRBJ1-5, with 9 bases aligning to TRBD1. This CDR3 has 15 amino acids. Germline CDR1 MDHEN, CDR2 SYDVKM. The junction had 2 bases not matched to a gene; V was cut back by 3 bases and J by 2 bases. The CDR3 nucleotides read TGTGCCAGCAGTTTGGGACAGGGCGGCAATCAGCCCCAGCATTTT. Its protein is CASSLGQGGNQPQHF.

V gene TRBV5-1 combines with J gene TRBJ2-2; 7 bases map to TRBD2. Germline CDR1 and CDR2: SGHRS and YFSETQ. V shed 5 bases, J shed 1 base, and the junction held 11 bases outside the gene matches. The CDR3 has 17 amino acids. The CDR3 DNA is TGCGCCAGCAGTGGTAACTTGGCGGGAGTGAACACCGGGGAGCTGTTTTTT. Amino acid sequence: CASSGNLAGVNTGELFF.

The chain couples TRBV14 to TRBJ1-4, with 7 bases fitting TRBD1. The germline V gene encodes CDR1 SGHDN and CDR2 FVKESK. The ends lost 6 bases at V and 8 bases at J; junction bases unmatched: 6. This CDR3 region has 13 residues. The CDR3 loop reads CASRRQGDEKLFF. As DNA, the CDR3 is TGTGCCAGCAGAAGACAGGGCGACGAAAAACTGTTTTTT.

The chain carries TRBV28 and TRBJ1-1; 7 bases are a match to TRBD1. This CDR3 spans 15 amino acids. Unmatched junction bases numbered 13, after V lost 5 bases and J lost 7 bases. Germline assignment: CDR1 MDHEN and CDR2 SYDVKM. The DNA for the CDR3 is TGTGCCAGCAGTGTGACAGGGACAATCCCGATTGAAGCTTTCTTT. Translation: CASSVTGTIPIEAFF.

CDR3 sequence (DNA): TGTGCCAGCAGTTCGACTCTAGCGGGAGGTCGGGAGACAGATACGCAGTATTTT. This translates into CASSSTLAGGRETDTQYF. The chain links TRBV27 to TRBJ2-3, with 11 positions matching TRBD2. The CDR3 runs to 18 residues. Per germline, CDR1 MNHEY and CDR2 SMNVEV (reference sequence). Trimming cost V 4 bases and J 3 bases; bases outside gene matches: 12.

The chain couples TRBV6-5 to TRBJ1-2, with TRBD1 matching 12 bases. The J segment lost 3 bases and the V segment lost 4 bases, leaving 6 bases of the junction unmatched. Germline CDR1 reads MNHEY; CDR2 reads SVGAGI. This CDR3 comprises 16 residues. CDR3 sequence reads: CASSSGQGAIHYGYTF. CDR3 DNA sequence: TGTGCCAGCAGTTCGGGACAGGGGGCCATTCACTATGGCTACACCTTC.

This sequence joins TRBV18 and TRBJ2-2; 11 bases agree with TRBD2. Germline CDR1 and CDR2: KGHSH and LQKENI. The V and J ends lost 6 bases and 3 bases, in that order; junction bases with no gene match: 3. This CDR3 has 15 residues. For the CDR3, the DNA is TGTGCCAGCTCCGAACTAGCGGGAGACACCGGGGAGCTGTTTTTT. Translation: CASSELAGDTGELFF.

The chain joins TRBV19 to TRBJ1-2; TRBD1 might be the D (6 bases). Trimming cost V 4 bases and J 4 bases, with 16 bases left between them. Germline V CDR1 and CDR2: LNHDA, SQIVND (reference sequence). This CDR3 comprises 15 residues. The CDR3 region is CASSKGPEGGYGYTF. The DNA of the CDR3 is TGTGCCAGTAGTAAGGGCCCGGAAGGGGGCTATGGCTACACCTTC.

The chain couples TRBV15 to TRBJ2-4; D is unresolved. Germline V CDR1 and CDR2: LNHNV, YYDKDF (reference sequence). This CDR3 comprises 17 residues. The V end was cut by 0 bases, the J end by 0 bases, with 12 bases between. The CDR3 sequence is CATSREGSPVAKNIQYF. In DNA form, the CDR3 reads TGTGCCACCAGCAGAGAGGGCAGCCCCGTAGCCAAAAACATTCAGTACTTC.

This clone was observed a single time. V and J are TRBV3-1 (or the pseudogene TRBV3-2) and TRBJ1-2, with 7 bases identical to TRBD1. This CDR3 region has 13 residues. The V segment lost 4 bases and the J segment 3 bases; nucleotides outside the gene matches: 2. Germline CDR1 reads LGHDT; CDR2 reads YNNKEL (reference sequence). CDR3 protein: CASSLGTDYGYTF. Written as DNA, the CDR3 is TGTGCCAGCAGCCTAGGGACAGACTATGGCTACACCTTC.

This chain uses TRBV3-1 (or the pseudogene TRBV3-2) with TRBJ1-4; 10 nucleotides line up with TRBD1. The junction had 5 bases not matched to a gene; V was cut back by 5 bases and J by 5 bases. This CDR3 comprises 15 residues. Germline V gives CDR1 LGHDT, CDR2 YNNKEL (reference sequence). CDR3 protein: CASSRPGQGNEKLFF. The CDR3 DNA sequence: TGTGCCAGCAGCAGACCGGGACAGGGGAATGAAAAACTGTTTTTT.

The V call is TRBV11-3, the J call TRBJ2-2; 10 positions match TRBD1. Losses at the gene ends were 5 bases for V and 6 bases for J; bases not matched to a gene: 6. The length of the CDR3 is 15 residues. Germline assignment: CDR1 SGHNT and CDR2 YENEEA. The CDR3 loop reads CASSARTGGAGELFF. CDR3 coding DNA: TGTGCCAGCAGCGCACGGACAGGGGGGGCCGGGGAGCTGTTTTTT. The full variable domain, completed using reference TRBV11-3 and TRBJ2-2, is EAGVVQSPRYKIIEKKQPVAFWCNPISGHNTLYWYLQNLGQGPELLIRYENEEAVDDSQLPKDRFSAERLKGVDSTLKIQPAELGDSAVYLCASSARTGGAGELFFGEGSRLTVL.

This clone was counted a few times. V is TRBV6-6 and J is TRBJ2-7; a weak D match, TRBD2 (5 bases). V lost 2 bases to trimming and J lost 1 base, with 9 bases between them. This CDR3 has 14 residues. Germline CDR1 MNHNY, CDR2 SVGAGI (reference sequence). CDR3 sequence: CASSYAGSSYEQYF. The CDR3, as DNA: TGTGCCAGCAGTTACGCGGGCAGTTCCTACGAGCAGTACTTC.

The chain couples TRBV11-3 to TRBJ2-2, with TRBD2 matching over 11 bases. V shed 5 bases, J shed 4 bases, and the junction held 3 bases outside the gene matches. This CDR3 region has 15 residues. CDR1 is SGHNT, CDR2 YENEEA, per germline. In DNA, the CDR3 is TGTGCCAGCAGCAAGGGACTAGCGGCCACCGGGGAGCTGTTTTTT. This codes for CASSKGLAATGELFF.

This clone was picked up a small number of times. The rearrangement links TRBV2 to TRBJ1-3, with a weak D call TRBD1 (6 bases). CDR1 is SNHLY and CDR2 is FYNNEI in the germline V gene. This CDR3 is built from 15 residues. The V and J ends lost 6 bases and 0 bases respectively, with 12 bases between them. CDR3 sequence: CASSVDRSSGNTIYF. The CDR3 bases are TGTGCCAGCAGCGTCGACAGGAGCTCTGGAAACACCATATATTTT.

The chain uses TRBV3-1 (or the pseudogene TRBV3-2) and TRBJ1-2; 11 nucleotides agree with TRBD1. J gave up 8 bases and V 1 base, and 12 bases lay outside the gene matches. The germline CDR1 and CDR2 sequences are LGHDT and YNNKEL (reference sequence). This CDR3 comprises 17 residues. CDR3 DNA sequence: TGTGCCAGCAGCCAAGCCCTCGCCCGGACAGGGGGCCAGGGCTACACCTTC. It translates to CASSQALARTGGQGYTF.

The rearrangement links TRBV7-9 to TRBJ1-4; weak D call: TRBD1 (5 bases). The germline V gene has CDR1 SEHNR and CDR2 FQNEAQ (reference sequence). This CDR3 has 16 residues. The germline V and J ends were trimmed by 2 bases and 8 bases, with 18 bases remaining between them. DNA for the CDR3: TGTGCCAGCAGCTTACGTCAGGGCTTGGGTTACGAAAAACTGTTTTTT. Protein sequence: CASSLRQGLGYEKLFF.

The rearrangement joins TRBV6-5 to TRBJ1-1, with TRBD1 matching over 7 bases. J lost 9 bases, V lost 11 bases, and 12 bases had no gene match. Per germline, CDR1 MNHEY and CDR2 SVGAGI. The CDR3 totals 12 residues. CDR3 in DNA: TGTGCCGCAGGGGGGCCTGGGCTCAAAGCTTTCTTT. It codes for CAAGGPGLKAFF.

J is TRBJ1-5 and V is TRBV4-1; 7 positions match TRBD1. Per the germline V gene, CDR1 is MGHRA and CDR2 is YSYEKL. The CDR3 sequence is 15 residues long. Germline trimming cut 4 bases from V and 2 bases from J; bases unmatched to any gene: 5. CDR3 in amino acids: CASSLGTVGNQPQHF. The CDR3 DNA follows: TGCGCCAGCAGCCTAGGGACAGTGGGCAATCAGCCCCAGCATTTT.

As DNA, the CDR3 is TGCGCCAGCAGCCCACCCCGACAGGGTCCCGACGAGCAGTACTTC. This codes for CASSPPRQGPDEQYF. The chain employs TRBV5-1 and TRBJ2-7, with 7 nucleotides matching TRBD1. The germline V gene has CDR1 SGHRS and CDR2 YFSETQ. V trimming: 4 bases; J trimming: 5 bases; junction bases outside the gene matches: 12. The CDR3 extends over 15 amino acids.